This TCR beta chain was recorded in a study of OX40 agonist ivuxolimab in advanced cancers. At the level of the study: Each patient was given ivuxolimab into a vein every 2 weeks, at 0.01 to 10 mg/kg.

The sample holds a few counts of this clone. Its antigen is undetermined. Method: immunoSEQ multiplex PCR; TCRdb's copy keeps in-frame clones and lacks some. Of approximately 40,000 clones in the sample, around nine tenths are singletons; the top ten hold around 13%. Findings and limits, study-wide: Researchers did not determine the expanded peripheral T cells' antigen specificity.

The specimen comprised CD4+ or CD8+ T cells sorted from blood, sampled in a trial of the OX40 agonist ivuxolimab. The sequence was collected from an adult with an advanced solid tumor such as melanoma, head and neck, liver or kidney cancer.

The CDR3 DNA sequence: TGTGCCAGCAGGCCCTTACCAGGACAGAATGAGCAGTTCTTC. Amino acids: CASRPLPGQNEQFF. The J gene is TRBJ2-1, the V gene TRBV27; D may be TRBD1 (6 bases). The CDR3 sequence is 14 residues long. Trimming left V 6 bases short and J 7 bases short, with 16 bases between. CDR1 is MNHEY and CDR2 is SMNVEV in the germline V gene (reference sequence).